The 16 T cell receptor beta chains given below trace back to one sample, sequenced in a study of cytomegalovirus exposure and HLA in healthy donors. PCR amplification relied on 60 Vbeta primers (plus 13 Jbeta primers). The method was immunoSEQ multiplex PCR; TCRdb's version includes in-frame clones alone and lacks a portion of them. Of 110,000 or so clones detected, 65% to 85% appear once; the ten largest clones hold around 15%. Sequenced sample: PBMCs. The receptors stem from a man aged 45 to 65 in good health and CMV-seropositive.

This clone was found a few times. CDR3 nucleotide sequence: TGTGCCAGCAGTTTATCGTATGTATTAGCTAGGGGCCCAAGAGAGGAGCAGTACTTC. As protein: CASSLSYVLARGPREEQYF. This sequence joins TRBV27 and TRBJ2-7; weak D call: TRBD1 (5 bases). The CDR3 covers 19 residues. Germline values: CDR1 MNHEY, CDR2 SMNVEV (reference sequence). With 0 bases removed from V and 7 bases from J, the gap between germline ends came to 28 bases.

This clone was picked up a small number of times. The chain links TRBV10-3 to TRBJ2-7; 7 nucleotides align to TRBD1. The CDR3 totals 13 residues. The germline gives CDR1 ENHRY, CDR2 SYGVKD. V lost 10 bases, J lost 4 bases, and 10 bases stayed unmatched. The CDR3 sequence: CATLGGQSYEQYF. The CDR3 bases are TGTGCCACCCTAGGGGGACAGAGTTACGAGCAGTACTTC.

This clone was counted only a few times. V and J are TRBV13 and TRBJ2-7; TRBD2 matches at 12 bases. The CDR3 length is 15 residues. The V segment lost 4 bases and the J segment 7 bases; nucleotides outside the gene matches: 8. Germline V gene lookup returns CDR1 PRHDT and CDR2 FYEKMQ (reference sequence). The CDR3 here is CASSYTSGGMVEQYF. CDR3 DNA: TGTGCCAGCAGCTACACTAGCGGGGGGATGGTGGAGCAGTACTTC. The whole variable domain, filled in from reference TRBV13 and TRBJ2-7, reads AAGVIQSPRHLIKEKRETATLKCYPIPRHDTVYWYQQGPGQDPQFLISFYEKMQSDKGSIPDRFSAQQFSDYHSELNMSSLELGDSALYFCASSYTSGGMVEQYFGPGTRLTVT.

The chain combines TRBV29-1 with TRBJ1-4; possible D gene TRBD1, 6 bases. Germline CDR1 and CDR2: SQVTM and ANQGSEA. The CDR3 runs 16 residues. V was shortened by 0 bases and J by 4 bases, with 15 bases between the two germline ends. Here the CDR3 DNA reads TGCAGCGTTGAAGAAGGTCGCGGGGGCCTTAATGAAAAACTGTTTTTT. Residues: CSVEEGRGGLNEKLFF. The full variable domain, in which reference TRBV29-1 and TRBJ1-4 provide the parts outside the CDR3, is SAVISQKPSRDICQRGTSLTIQCQVDSQVTMMFWYRQQPGQSLTLIATANQGSEATYESGFVIDKFPISRPNLTFSTLTVSNMSPEDSSIYLCSVEEGRGGLNEKLFFGSGTQLSVL.

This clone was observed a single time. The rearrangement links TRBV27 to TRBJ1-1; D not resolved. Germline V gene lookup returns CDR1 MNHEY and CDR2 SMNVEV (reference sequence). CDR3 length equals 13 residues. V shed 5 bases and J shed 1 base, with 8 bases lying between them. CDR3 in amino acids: CASSIGKNTEAFF. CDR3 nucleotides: TGTGCCAGCAGTATCGGGAAGAACACTGAAGCTTTCTTT.

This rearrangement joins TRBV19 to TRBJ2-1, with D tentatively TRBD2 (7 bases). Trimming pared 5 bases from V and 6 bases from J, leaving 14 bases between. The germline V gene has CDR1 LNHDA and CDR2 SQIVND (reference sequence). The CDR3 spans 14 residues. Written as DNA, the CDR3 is TGTGCCAGTAGTGGGGGGGGGACATTCAATGAGCAGTTCTTC. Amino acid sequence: CASSGGGTFNEQFF.

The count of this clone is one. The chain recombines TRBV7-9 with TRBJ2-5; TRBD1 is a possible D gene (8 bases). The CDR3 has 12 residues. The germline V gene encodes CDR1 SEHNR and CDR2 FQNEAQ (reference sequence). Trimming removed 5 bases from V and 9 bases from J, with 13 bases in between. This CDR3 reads CASSPTGGAQYF. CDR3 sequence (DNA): TGTGCCAGCAGCCCTACAGGGGGGGCCCAGTACTTC.

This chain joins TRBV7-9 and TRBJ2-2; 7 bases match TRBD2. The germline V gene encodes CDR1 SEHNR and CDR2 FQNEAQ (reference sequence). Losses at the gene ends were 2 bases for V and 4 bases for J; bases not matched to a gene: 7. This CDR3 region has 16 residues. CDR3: CASSLQPGLSTGELFF. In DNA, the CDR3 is TGTGCCAGCAGCTTACAACCGGGACTATCCACCGGGGAGCTGTTTTTT.

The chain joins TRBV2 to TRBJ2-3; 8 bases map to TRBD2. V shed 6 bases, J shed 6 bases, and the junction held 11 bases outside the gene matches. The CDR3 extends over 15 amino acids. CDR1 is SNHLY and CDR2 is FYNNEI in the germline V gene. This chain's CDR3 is CASRSREGNGDTQYF. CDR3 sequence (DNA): TGTGCCAGCAGATCTCGGGAGGGGAACGGGGATACGCAGTATTTT.

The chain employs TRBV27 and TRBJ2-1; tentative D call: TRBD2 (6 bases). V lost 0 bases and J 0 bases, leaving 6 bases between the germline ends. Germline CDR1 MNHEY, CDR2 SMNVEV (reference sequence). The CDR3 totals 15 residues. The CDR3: CASSLSGSSYNEQFF. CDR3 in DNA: TGTGCCAGCAGTTTATCCGGGAGCTCCTACAATGAGCAGTTCTTC.

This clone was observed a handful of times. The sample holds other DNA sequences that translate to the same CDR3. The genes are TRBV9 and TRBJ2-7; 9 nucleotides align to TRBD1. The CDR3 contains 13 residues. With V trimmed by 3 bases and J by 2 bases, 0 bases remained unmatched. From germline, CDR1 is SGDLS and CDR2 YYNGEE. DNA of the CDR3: TGTGCCAGCAGCGGACAGGGGGCCTACGAGCAGTACTTC. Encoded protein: CASSGQGAYEQYF.

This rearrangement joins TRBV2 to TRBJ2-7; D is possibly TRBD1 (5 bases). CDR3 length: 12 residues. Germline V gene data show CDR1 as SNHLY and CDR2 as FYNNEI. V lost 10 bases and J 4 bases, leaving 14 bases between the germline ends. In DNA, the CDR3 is TGTGCCAAGCAGGACACGGCATACGAGCAGTACTTC. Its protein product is CAKQDTAYEQYF.

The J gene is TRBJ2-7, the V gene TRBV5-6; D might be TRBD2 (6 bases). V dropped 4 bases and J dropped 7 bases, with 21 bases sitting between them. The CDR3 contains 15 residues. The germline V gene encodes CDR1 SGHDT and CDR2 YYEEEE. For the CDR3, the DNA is TGTGCCAGCAGCCTTCCACCCGGGAGCAGTCTAGAGCAGTACTTC. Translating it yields CASSLPPGSSLEQYF.

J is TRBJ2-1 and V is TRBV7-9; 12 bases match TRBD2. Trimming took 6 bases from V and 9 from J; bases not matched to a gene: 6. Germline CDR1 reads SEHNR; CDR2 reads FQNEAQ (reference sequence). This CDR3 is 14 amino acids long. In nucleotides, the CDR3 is TGTGCCAGCAGGACTAGCGGGAGCTCATTTGAGCAGTTCTTC. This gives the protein CASRTSGSSFEQFF.

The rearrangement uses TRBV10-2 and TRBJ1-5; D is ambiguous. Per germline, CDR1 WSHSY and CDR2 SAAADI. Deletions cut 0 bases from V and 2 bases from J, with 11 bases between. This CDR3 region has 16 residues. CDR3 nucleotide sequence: TGCGCCAGCAGTGAGTCGGAGGGTATCCGCAATCAGCCCCAGCATTTT. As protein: CASSESEGIRNQPQHF.

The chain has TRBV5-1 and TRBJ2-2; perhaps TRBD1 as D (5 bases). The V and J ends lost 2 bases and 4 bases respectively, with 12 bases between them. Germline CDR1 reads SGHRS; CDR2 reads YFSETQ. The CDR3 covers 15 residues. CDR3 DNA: TGCGCCAGCAGCTTTGGCCAGGGCCTCACCGGGGAGCTGTTTTTT. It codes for CASSFGQGLTGELFF.